Listed below are T cell receptor beta chains from one sample, sequenced in a study of blood T cell repertoires in COVID-19. Profiling relied on immunoSEQ multiplex PCR, and the TCRdb table lists in-frame clones only, not all of them. The sample contains 200,000 to 250,000 clones, around 86% of which appear only once. Sequenced input: PBMCs or T cells enriched from blood (not recorded which). Receptors were obtained from a woman aged 35 to 49 with acute COVID-19. CDR3s include the opening cysteine and the closing phenylalanine or tryptophan.

v_call	cdr3_aa
TRBV9	CASSALTSGAGQETQYF
TRBV15	CATSRDLAVDGNQPQHF
TRBV19	CASSPGRVMEKNIQYF
TRBV7-2	CASSLSSGANVLTF
TRBV15	CATSRDQGVNTEAFF
TRBV5-1	CASSTSGTGDGYTF
TRBV24-1	CATSLGGRVYGYTF
TRBV4-2	CASSQESAQGREKLFF
TRBV6-5	CASRPRTGGAGELFF
TRBV24-1	CATSDLNRGHQFF
TRBV3-1/TRBV3-2	CASSQYGDPVEAFF
TRBV30	CAWITGSNSPLHF
TRBV2	CASSEALSSGYGYTF
TRBV9	CASSLQDTSYNSPLHF
TRBV4-1	CASSQDEGAYSNQPQHF
TRBV5-1	CASSPGDRATSGTEAFF
TRBV4-1	CASSQATGHFYGYTF
TRBV5-4	CASSLWASGNTIYF
TRBV7-2	CASSVTGGLFPDTQYF
TRBV19	CASSIPGGVYEKLFF
TRBV24-1	CATRPGLIPLLPYGYTF
TRBV9	CASSRLTGRETEAFF
TRBV2	CASREASGGLQGNEQFF
TRBV6-4	CASSGQSGGINEQFF
TRBV12-5	CASGKENQPQHF
TRBV27	CASSLRTGGVYGYTF
TRBV5-4	CASSLAGVNGYTF
TRBV7-9	CASSPGTGRNTEAFF
TRBV6-6	CASSDPGLAGEQYF
TRBV5-1	CASSKLDSQTTDTQYF
TRBV29-1	CSVGTGTVYGYTF
TRBV27	CASSPRGYGFGAFF
TRBV7-9	CASSRGAEAFF
TRBV29-1	CSVEGTGTEIYEQYF
TRBV20-1	CSASPTSGRDTQYF
TRBV18	CASSPLNTGELFF
TRBV28	CASSLGTGNNYGYTF
TRBV3-1/TRBV3-2	CASSQDEWGRINTGELFF
TRBV9	CASGLTGSGGNTIYF
TRBV19	CASSIDLTGPTLNQPQHF
TRBV21-1	CACFRLDRVGENTEAFF
TRBV6-6	CASSNHRGLGTEAFF
TRBV29-1	CSAQGAGMNTEAFF